Listed below are T cell receptor beta chains from one sample, sequenced in a study of shared clonotypes between healthy human individuals. Using immunoSEQ multiplex PCR, the repertoire was profiled, and TCRdb retains in-frame clones only, with some absent. The table shows around 500,000 clones, with 79% occurring only once. The source material was PBMCs. These TCRs come from a middle-aged woman in good health. Some clones in this sample may be carry-over from other donors' samples. Each CDR3 is given without its conserved first and last residue.

v_gene,j_gene,CDR3aa
TRBV10-3,TRBJ2-1,AISSQASRYYNEQF
TRBV4-1,TRBJ2-2,ASSQVFPGLVSPPGELF
TRBV27,TRBJ2-5,ASGPGLAGGEY
TRBV28,TRBJ2-6,ASSLRTGVFRANVLT
TRBV7-2,TRBJ2-1,AGTGTDYNEQF
TRBV5-1,TRBJ1-4,ASSSGFATNEKLF
TRBV4-1,TRBJ1-4,ASSPSDRGNEKLF
TRBV29-1,TRBJ2-5,SVEGETQY
TRBV6-4,TRBJ1-1,ASSRDRGYEAF
TRBV7-2,TRBJ1-4,ASSLTRGREKLF
TRBV2,TRBJ1-2,ASSGQVNYGYT
TRBV6-6,TRBJ2-7,ASRDFGRADSYEQY
TRBV4-2,TRBJ2-1,ASSQEFSGSYNEQF
TRBV5-1,TRBJ1-1,ASSSTGSNTEAF
TRBV30,TRBJ2-7,AWSGLGFHEQY
TRBV7-8,TRBJ2-7,ASSHGTRYEQY
TRBV14,TRBJ2-2,ASSPPRALNTGELF
TRBV2,TRBJ2-1,ASRRSVAGGVYNEQF
TRBV7-3,TRBJ2-3,ASSFADSTDTQY
TRBV6-6,TRBJ2-2,ASSYPDRGGTGELF
TRBV7-3,TRBJ2-1,ASSLTGLANEQF
TRBV5-4,TRBJ2-2,ASSLGGANTGELF
TRBV4-3,TRBJ2-1,ASSQDGGPYNEQF
TRBV19,TRBJ2-1,ASSIGGQSYNEQF
TRBV7-2,TRBJ1-1,ASSLAGHLNTEAF
TRBV28,TRBJ1-2,ASSSDVRTDNYGYT
TRBV28,TRBJ1-2,ASSLQRLGYT
TRBV18,TRBJ2-1,ASSPTSGRAGGTYNEQF
TRBV18,TRBJ2-1,ASSPTTGGANEQF
TRBV9,TRBJ2-7,ASSVVSGTSVYEQY
TRBV19,TRBJ2-1,ASSSRHRGLDNEQF
TRBV5-1,TRBJ2-7,ASSLFSGAYVEQY
TRBV5-1,TRBJ1-4,ASRAGPGGGEKLF